These 27 T cell receptor beta chains originate from one sample sequenced in a study of cytomegalovirus exposure and HLA in healthy donors listed by TCRdb under 2017. Library generation was performed with the immunoSEQ multiplex PCR assay. A mixture of 60 forward primers for TCR Vbeta segments and 13 reverse primers for TCR Jbeta segments was used in the multiplex PCR. The source is immuneACCESS, and TCRdb retained only in-frame sequences with V and J called. Part of the clones is not carried over; for the studies checked, unresolved V genes explain less than half of this, and the remainder is unexplained. This sample holds tens of thousands of clones; 80% were observed only once. The leading ten clones occupy 5.5% to 7% of the sample. The source material was PBMCs. The receptors derive from a male donor in good health and CMV-seronegative.

The J gene is TRBJ2-1, the V gene TRBV9, with D hard to call. Germline-derived CDR1 and CDR2 are SGDLS and YYNGEE. The CDR3 totals 14 residues. V gave up 0 bases and J gave up 3 bases, with 7 bases separating them. In DNA form, the CDR3 reads TGTGCCAGCAGCGTAGATCTTTTCTACAATGAGCAGTTCTTC. It specifies CASSVDLFYNEQFF.

The rearrangement uses TRBV7-2 and TRBJ1-2; weak D call: TRBD1 (5 bases). Germline V gene data show CDR1 as SGHTA and CDR2 as FQGNSA. The CDR3 runs to 15 residues. V lost 1 base and J 5 bases, leaving 14 bases between the germline ends. The CDR3 sequence: CASSLDNSRGYGYTF. The DNA for the CDR3 is TGTGCCAGCAGCTTAGATAACAGCCGGGGGTATGGCTACACCTTC.

The chain couples TRBV23-1 to TRBJ2-5; 12 bases agree with TRBD2. TRBV23-1 is recorded as an ORF, its role being uncertain. The CDR3 has 13 amino acids. V lost 8 bases and J lost 11; bases outside the gene matches: 9. The DNA for the CDR3 is TGCGCCAGCCCTAGCGGGGGGGCGAGGGAGCAGTACTTC. The encoded protein is CASPSGGAREQYF.

The chain combines TRBV2 with TRBJ2-2; possible D gene TRBD1, 7 bases. The CDR3 totals 15 residues. Trimming took off 7 bases at V and 6 bases at J, with 18 bases between the two ends. Germline CDR1 SNHLY, CDR2 FYNNEI. CDR3 bases: TGTGCCAGCACGCGCAGGAGGGGGCAGGCCGGGGAGCTGTTTTTT. This sequence encodes CASTRRRGQAGELFF.

V is TRBV2 and J is TRBJ2-5; possibly TRBD2 for D (5 bases). This CDR3 spans 14 amino acids. V lost 4 bases and J 5 bases, leaving 14 bases between the germline ends. Germline CDR1 and CDR2: SNHLY and FYNNEI. CDR3 nucleotide sequence: TGTGCCAGCAGTGCCAGGACTGATGGGGAGACCCAGTACTTC. It is translated as CASSARTDGETQYF. Full variable domain (rest looked up from reference TRBV2 and TRBJ2-5): EPEVTQTPSHQVTQMGQEVILRCVPISNHLYFYWYRQILGQKVEFLVSFYNNEISEKSEIFDDQFSVERPDGSNFTLKIRSTKLEDSAMYFCASSARTDGETQYFGPGTRLLVL.

The chain uses TRBV10-3 and TRBJ1-1; D gene unclear. This CDR3 is built from 14 residues. The V end lost 0 bases, the J end lost 10 bases, and 15 bases lay between the germline ends. The germline gives CDR1 ENHRY, CDR2 SYGVKD. This CDR3 is CAISESKRRSGAFF. DNA for the CDR3: TGTGCCATCAGTGAGTCGAAACGTCGGTCAGGAGCTTTCTTT.

The genes are TRBV2 and TRBJ2-7; 11 nucleotides match TRBD2. The CDR3 is made up of 16 amino acids. From germline, CDR1 is SNHLY and CDR2 FYNNEI. With V trimmed by 5 bases and J by 6 bases, 12 bases remained unmatched. Here the CDR3 reads CASSPRLAGGYPEQYF. CDR3 DNA sequence: TGTGCCAGCAGTCCCCGGCTAGCGGGGGGATACCCCGAGCAGTACTTC.

The CDR3 is CASSTQALDSPLHF. CDR3 sequence (DNA): TGTGCCAGCAGCACTCAGGCTCTTGATTCACCCCTCCACTTT. The rearrangement uses TRBV7-2 and TRBJ1-6, with no clear D. The CDR3 extends over 14 amino acids. The V gene's germline CDR1 is SGHTA and CDR2 FQGNSA. V was clipped by 5 bases and J by 8 bases, with 13 bases between them.

This clone was picked up one time. The chain uses TRBV19 and TRBJ1-1; 8 bases align to TRBD1. There are 12 residues in the CDR3. Germline values: CDR1 LNHDA, CDR2 SQIVND (reference sequence). V lost 8 bases to trimming and J lost 1 base; unmatched junction nucleotides: 0. CDR3: CASGQGNTEAFF. DNA for the CDR3: TGTGCCAGTGGACAGGGGAACACTGAAGCTTTCTTT.

This clone was counted a few times. The V call is TRBV19, the J call TRBJ1-5, with TRBD1 as a possible D gene (5 bases). V dropped 9 bases and J dropped 7 bases, with 13 bases sitting between them. The CDR3 loop spans 12 amino acids. Germline V CDR1 and CDR2: LNHDA, SQIVND (reference sequence). CDR3: CASAGVGQPQHF. The CDR3 DNA follows: TGTGCCAGCGCGGGGGTGGGACAGCCCCAGCATTTT.

This clone has just a few counts. The chain recombines TRBV7-2 with TRBJ1-3, with TRBD1 as a possible D gene (6 bases). The CDR3 is 16 residues long. Germline V gene data show CDR1 as SGHTA and CDR2 as FQGNSA. V was pared by 3 bases and J by 0 bases, with 12 bases between. The CDR3 is CASSLQGSFSGNTIYF. The CDR3, as DNA: TGTGCCAGCAGCTTGCAGGGGAGTTTCTCTGGAAACACCATATATTTT.

This chain connects TRBV28 to TRBJ1-2; D possibly corresponds to TRBD1 (6 bases). This CDR3 is 16 amino acids long. Germline CDR1 MDHEN, CDR2 SYDVKM. Trimming removed 6 bases at V and 0 bases at J, with 17 bases between. CDR3 nucleotide sequence: TGTGCCAGCAGGCGGACAGCGTTATTAGCTAACTATGGCTACACCTTC. It is translated as CASRRTALLANYGYTF.

The gene calls are TRBV13 and TRBJ2-2, with D possibly TRBD2 on 7 matching bases. The CDR3 runs to 16 residues. CDR1 is PRHDT, CDR2 FYEKMQ, per germline (reference sequence). V was shortened by 3 bases and J by 5 bases, with 16 bases between the two germline ends. The CDR3 sequence: CASSFVWGGRTGELFF. The CDR3 DNA follows: TGTGCCAGCAGCTTCGTGTGGGGGGGCCGGACCGGGGAGCTGTTTTTT.

The CDR3 loop reads CASRLAGQGRNEQFF. In DNA form, the CDR3 reads TGTGCCAGCAGGTTGGCAGGACAGGGTAGGAATGAGCAGTTCTTC. The genes are TRBV27 and TRBJ2-1, with 8 bases matching TRBD1. The CDR3 spans 15 residues. Germline CDR1 reads MNHEY; CDR2 reads SMNVEV (reference sequence). Losses at the gene ends were 6 bases for V and 7 bases for J; bases not matched to a gene: 11.

V usage is TRBV5-6 and J usage is TRBJ2-5; D possibly corresponds to TRBD2 (5 bases). Germline loops: CDR1 SGHDT, CDR2 YYEEEE. The V gene lost 0 bases and the J gene lost 5 bases, with 14 bases spanning the gap. The CDR3 totals 15 residues. The CDR3 nucleotides read TGTGCCAGCAGCTTGGGGTTAGCGAGTATGGAGACCCAGTACTTC. It yields the protein CASSLGLASMETQYF.

The chain joins TRBV4-1 to TRBJ2-7; TRBD1 aligns across 9 bases. The CDR3 runs to 16 residues. Germline lookup yields CDR1 MGHRA and CDR2 YSYEKL. After removal of 0 bases from V and 1 base from J, the junction contained 4 bases not matched to a gene. CDR3 nucleotides: TGCGCCAGCAGCCAAGAACCGGGACAGGGTTCCTACGAGCAGTACTTC. This encodes CASSQEPGQGSYEQYF.

The sample holds one count of this clone. This chain links TRBV7-3 with TRBJ1-2, with 12 bases identical to TRBD1. Germline V lookup: CDR1 SGHTA, CDR2 FQGTGA. V gave up 5 bases and J gave up 7 bases; unmatched junction bases: 8. The CDR3 consists of 15 residues. The CDR3 here is CASSKTGTGGFGYTF. In nucleotides, the CDR3 is TGTGCCAGCAGCAAAACCGGGACAGGGGGCTTTGGCTACACCTTC.

The chain recombines TRBV7-9 with TRBJ2-3; 8 bases line up with TRBD1. The V gene's germline CDR1 is SEHNR and CDR2 FQNEAQ (reference sequence). This CDR3 spans 18 amino acids. Trimming cost V 9 bases and J 4 bases; bases outside gene matches: 21. The CDR3 sequence: CASTKRTGSFSGSDTQYF. CDR3 coding DNA: TGTGCCAGTACGAAAAGGACAGGGTCCTTCTCGGGCTCAGATACGCAGTATTTT.

The rearrangement uses TRBV11-1 and TRBJ2-3; D is undetermined. The CDR3 has 14 residues. Trimming stripped 0 bases from V and 6 bases from J, with 10 bases between. Germline values: CDR1 SGHAT, CDR2 FQDESV (reference sequence). The CDR3 sequence: CASSLASSTDTQYF. CDR3 DNA: TGTGCCAGCAGCTTAGCGTCCAGTACCGATACGCAGTATTTT.

V gene TRBV7-2 combines with J gene TRBJ2-7; 9 nucleotides agree with TRBD1. The CDR3 has 15 amino acids. After removal of 5 bases from V and 6 bases from J, the junction contained 11 bases not matched to a gene. Germline V CDR1 and CDR2: SGHTA, FQGNSA. The CDR3 loop is CASSPSPGTGFEQYF. The CDR3 DNA sequence: TGTGCCAGCAGCCCCAGTCCCGGGACAGGGTTCGAGCAGTACTTC.

The table lists this clone with a few counts. This chain joins TRBV2 and TRBJ2-1, with TRBD2 matching 11 bases. There are 17 residues in the CDR3. The V and J ends lost 1 base and 8 bases, in that order; junction bases with no gene match: 10. The germline V gene encodes CDR1 SNHLY and CDR2 FYNNEI. CDR3 residues: CASSEVPGLAVPDEQFF. CDR3 nucleotides: TGTGCCAGCAGTGAAGTTCCGGGACTAGCGGTCCCTGATGAGCAGTTCTTC. Combining the CDR3 with reference TRBV2 and TRBJ2-1 gives the whole variable domain EPEVTQTPSHQVTQMGQEVILRCVPISNHLYFYWYRQILGQKVEFLVSFYNNEISEKSEIFDDQFSVERPDGSNFTLKIRSTKLEDSAMYFCASSEVPGLAVPDEQFFGPGTRLTVL.

The rearrangement joins TRBV9 to TRBJ1-1; D gene unclear. The CDR3 runs to 15 residues. Trimming removed 0 bases from V and 4 bases from J, with 13 bases in between. The V gene's germline CDR1 is SGDLS and CDR2 YYNGEE. CDR3 amino acids: CASSVGGSGSTEAFF. The CDR3, as DNA: TGTGCCAGCAGCGTAGGAGGGAGCGGGTCCACTGAAGCTTTCTTT.

This chain links TRBV25-1 with TRBJ2-1; 15 nucleotides align to TRBD2. This CDR3 spans 17 amino acids. In germline, CDR1 is MGHDK, CDR2 SYGVNS. The trim removed 2 bases at V and 8 bases at J, leaving 7 bases unmatched. The DNA for the CDR3 is TGTGCCAGCAGTGAAGCGGGGGGACTAGCGGGGGGCCATGAGCAGTTCTTC. Protein: CASSEAGGLAGGHEQFF.

CDR3: CASSRLAGGPVYEQYF. DNA of the CDR3: TGTGCCAGCAGCCGACTAGCGGGGGGGCCGGTATACGAGCAGTACTTC. V is TRBV27 and J is TRBJ2-7; 14 positions agree with TRBD2. In germline, CDR1 is MNHEY, CDR2 SMNVEV (reference sequence). The V gene end was trimmed by 6 bases and the J gene end by 4 bases; junction bases not matched to a gene: 8. This CDR3 has 16 residues.

The rearrangement uses TRBV2 and TRBJ2-5, with 12 bases fitting TRBD1. The V gene's germline CDR1 is SNHLY and CDR2 FYNNEI. The V gene end was trimmed by 5 bases and the J gene end by 1 base; junction bases not matched to a gene: 2. The CDR3 is 15 amino acids. This chain's CDR3 is CASSRDRGLQETQYF. Written as DNA, the CDR3 is TGTGCCAGCAGTCGGGACAGGGGGCTCCAAGAGACCCAGTACTTC.

The CDR3 sequence: CAAEGGDAKAFF. The CDR3 region has the DNA TGTGCCGCCGAAGGGGGGGACGCTAAAGCTTTCTTT. The rearrangement uses TRBV19 and TRBJ1-1, with D maybe TRBD1 (6 bases). The CDR3 sequence is 12 residues long. Per germline, CDR1 LNHDA and CDR2 SQIVND (reference sequence). The V end lost 11 bases, the J end lost 9 bases, and 19 bases lay between the germline ends. The full variable domain, completed using reference TRBV19 and TRBJ1-1, is DGGITQSPKYLFRKEGQNVTLSCEQNLNHDAMYWYRQDPGQGLRLIYYSQIVNDFQKGDIAEGYSVSREKKESFPLTVTSAQKNPTAFYLCAAEGGDAKAFFGQGTRLTVV.

V is TRBV5-4 and J is TRBJ2-3; the match to TRBD1 covers 7 bases. The CDR3 has 17 amino acids. Trimming removed 0 bases from V and 4 bases from J; junction bases left unmatched: 11. Germline CDR1 is SGHNT and CDR2 is YYREEE (reference sequence). CDR3 DNA sequence: TGTGCCAGCAGCTTGGTGAACCCGAGGGGGCGGTCAGATACGCAGTATTTT. It codes for CASSLVNPRGRSDTQYF.